These 28 T cell receptor beta chains were all obtained from the same sample, sequenced in a study of T cell responses to AZD1222 COVID-19 vaccine (dated by TCRdb to about 2021). Libraries were made using the immunoSEQ multiplex PCR assay. TCRdb re-hosts the immuneACCESS table, in-frame sequences only. Its copies lack some clones; in the studies checked, an unresolved V gene accounts for under half of them, and the cause for the rest is not known. The sample profile shows 73,000 or so clones; around three quarters of them were found once. The ten largest clones represent 45% to 50% of the sample. The time point label of this sample denotes: about 28 days (+/-7) after the second vaccine dose. This specimen consisted of peripheral blood, obtained 28 days after the second AZD1222 dose. All receptors derive from an adult who received the AZD1222 COVID-19 vaccine.

The CDR3 reads CASRVDPTDTEAFF. For the CDR3, the DNA is TGTGCCAGCAGGGTGGACCCCACGGACACTGAAGCTTTCTTT. V gene TRBV28 combines with J gene TRBJ1-1, with no clear D. Germline assignment: CDR1 MDHEN and CDR2 SYDVKM. This CDR3 region has 14 residues. Trimming left V 6 bases short and J 3 bases short, with 14 bases between.

This sequence joins TRBV7-3 and TRBJ2-3; the match to TRBD2 covers 7 bases. V lost 1 base to trimming and J lost 4 bases; unmatched junction nucleotides: 5. Per germline, CDR1 SGHTA and CDR2 FQGTGA. This CDR3 spans 15 amino acids. The CDR3 DNA is TGTGCCAGCAGCTTAAATGGCGGGAGCCCAGATACGCAGTATTTT. It translates to CASSLNGGSPDTQYF.

This clone turned up a few times. The chain's CDR3 is CSVRPGVDTQYF. The CDR3 DNA is TGCAGCGTCCGACCGGGAGTAGATACGCAGTATTTT. The rearrangement uses TRBV29-1 and TRBJ2-3, with D perhaps matching TRBD2 (6 bases). The CDR3 loop spans 12 amino acids. Germline assignment: CDR1 SQVTM and CDR2 ANQGSEA. V dropped 6 bases and J dropped 5 bases, with 12 bases sitting between them.

The chain is built from TRBV11-2 and TRBJ2-2; 13 nucleotides match TRBD2. Unmatched junction bases numbered 5, after V lost 4 bases and J lost 3 bases. Germline CDR1 and CDR2: SGHAT and FQNNGV. The CDR3 contains 17 residues. The DNA for the CDR3 is TGTGCCAGCAGCTATACCGGACTAGCGGGAGACACCGGGGAGCTGTTTTTT. It encodes CASSYTGLAGDTGELFF.

The chain is built from TRBV13 and TRBJ1-1; 9 nucleotides line up with TRBD1. In germline, CDR1 is PRHDT, CDR2 FYEKMQ (reference sequence). Losses at the gene ends were 0 bases for V and 0 bases for J; bases not matched to a gene: 5. The CDR3 extends over 17 amino acids. CDR3 in DNA: TGTGCCAGCAGCTTAGGCCGGACAGGGGCGGTGAACACTGAAGCTTTCTTT. This gives the protein CASSLGRTGAVNTEAFF.

This clone was observed once. The chain uses TRBV3-1 (or the pseudogene TRBV3-2) and TRBJ1-2, with 7 bases aligning to TRBD1. Germline loops: CDR1 LGHDT, CDR2 YNNKEL (reference sequence). V shed 3 bases, J shed 8 bases, and the junction held 9 bases outside the gene matches. This CDR3 contains 14 residues. For the CDR3, the DNA is TGTGCCAGCAGCCACGACAGGGTACCCGGAGGCTACACCTTC. It codes for CASSHDRVPGGYTF.

The chain is built from TRBV30 and TRBJ1-3; 9 bases line up with TRBD1. The CDR3 consists of 14 residues. J lost 8 bases, V lost 1 base, and 6 bases had no gene match. CDR1 GTSNPN and CDR2 SVGIG come from the germline V gene (reference sequence). This CDR3 is CAWSDWTGADTIYF. The CDR3 DNA sequence: TGTGCCTGGAGTGACTGGACAGGGGCAGACACCATATATTTT.

The DNA for the CDR3 is TGTGCCAGCAGCCAGACCGCAGTGTGGGATACGCAGTATTTT. The encoded protein is CASSQTAVWDTQYF. The chain has TRBV3-1 (or the pseudogene TRBV3-2) and TRBJ2-3; D not resolved. Trimming pared 3 bases from V and 6 bases from J, leaving 13 bases between. CDR1 is LGHDT and CDR2 is YNNKEL in the germline V gene (reference sequence). This CDR3 comprises 14 residues.

The rearrangement links TRBV29-1 to TRBJ2-5; TRBD1 agrees at 7 bases. The length of the CDR3 is 12 residues. The ends lost 6 bases at V and 3 bases at J; junction bases unmatched: 4. Germline V gene lookup returns CDR1 SQVTM and CDR2 ANQGSEA. The CDR3 here is CSVVGTEETQYF. In nucleotides, the CDR3 is TGCAGCGTAGTAGGGACAGAAGAGACCCAGTACTTC.

This clone was detected a few times. CDR3 amino acids: CASSLTRMGTSHTQYF. CDR3 coding DNA: TGTGCCAGCAGTTTAACCCGAATGGGAACTAGCCATACGCAGTATTTT. The gene calls are TRBV28 and TRBJ2-3, with TRBD2 as a possible D gene (6 bases). Germline V CDR1 and CDR2: MDHEN, SYDVKM. The CDR3 runs to 16 residues. Trimming stripped 2 bases from V and 7 bases from J, with 19 bases between. Together with reference TRBV28 and TRBJ2-3, the CDR3 gives the full variable domain: DVKVTQSSRYLVKRTGEKVFLECVQDMDHENMFWYRQDPGLGLRLIYFSYDVKMKEKGDIPEGYSVSREKKERFSLILESASTNQTSMYLCASSLTRMGTSHTQYFGPGTRLTVL.

The chain uses TRBV10-1 and TRBJ2-2; D remains ambiguous. The CDR3 has 15 residues. Trimming stripped 3 bases from V and 0 bases from J, with 8 bases between. CDR1 is WNHNN, CDR2 SYGVQD, per germline (reference sequence). CDR3 region: CASSDWSTNTGELFF. DNA for the CDR3: TGCGCCAGCAGTGACTGGTCAACGAACACCGGGGAGCTGTTTTTT.

V gene TRBV7-2 combines with J gene TRBJ1-2; D uncertain. The CDR3 contains 13 residues. Per germline, CDR1 SGHTA and CDR2 FQGNSA. Trimming cost V 6 bases and J 2 bases, with 10 bases left between them. The CDR3 loop is CASSLDTNYGYTF. The CDR3, as DNA: TGTGCCAGCAGTCTTGACACGAACTATGGCTACACCTTC.

This chain links TRBV4-1 with TRBJ1-2; D may be TRBD1 (6 bases). From germline, CDR1 is MGHRA and CDR2 YSYEKL. Trimming stripped 5 bases from V and 7 bases from J, with 20 bases between. The CDR3 contains 15 residues. The CDR3 DNA follows: TGCGCCAGCAGCTTGTCAGGGGAGGCGGCGAGTGGCTACACCTTC. Its translation is CASSLSGEAASGYTF.

The gene calls are TRBV18 and TRBJ2-5; 10 nucleotides match TRBD2. Trimming at V came to 2 bases and at J to 2 bases, leaving 8 bases not matched to a gene. CDR1 and CDR2 from the germline V gene are KGHSH and LQKENI. This CDR3 comprises 17 residues. CDR3 sequence (DNA): TGTGCCAGCTCACCAATTACGCCTAGCGGGGGACAAGAGACCCAGTACTTC. Residues: CASSPITPSGGQETQYF.

For the CDR3, the DNA is TGTGCCACTCAAACCGGGACAGGGGTTTATGAGCAGTACTTC. Its translation is CATQTGTGVYEQYF. J is TRBJ2-7 and V is TRBV28, with 10 bases aligning to TRBD1. The germline CDR1 and CDR2 sequences are MDHEN and SYDVKM. The CDR3 spans 14 residues. V shed 10 bases, J shed 7 bases, and the junction held 13 bases outside the gene matches.

The chain recombines TRBV19 with TRBJ1-5; possibly TRBD1 for D (6 bases). V shed 6 bases and J shed 3 bases, with 12 bases lying between them. The germline gives CDR1 LNHDA, CDR2 SQIVND (reference sequence). The CDR3 spans 14 residues. CDR3: CASSPGGPNQPQHF. The CDR3 DNA reads as TGTGCCAGTAGCCCGGGGGGGCCCAATCAGCCCCAGCATTTT.

The chain combines TRBV30 with TRBJ1-6, with 7 bases matching TRBD1. The J segment lost 9 bases and the V segment lost 3 bases, leaving 8 bases of the junction unmatched. This CDR3 is 14 amino acids long. Germline V gene sequence: CDR1 GTSNPN, CDR2 SVGIG (reference sequence). DNA of the CDR3: TGTGCCTGGAGCCGGGACAGAGGGAGTTCACCCCTCCACTTT. Its protein product is CAWSRDRGSSPLHF. The entire variable domain, with the rest obtained from reference TRBV30 and TRBJ1-6, is as follows: SQTIHQWPATLVQPVGSPLSLECTVEGTSNPNLYWYRQAAGRGLQLLFYSVGIGQISSEVPQNLSASRPQDRQFILSSKKLLLSDSGFYLCAWSRDRGSSPLHFGNGTRLTVT.

The chain recombines TRBV20-1 with TRBJ2-3; unclear D gene. CDR1 is DFQATT and CDR2 is SNEGSKA in the germline V gene (reference sequence). The CDR3 is 11 residues long. V was pared by 3 bases and J by 6 bases, with 7 bases between. The CDR3 DNA reads TGCAGTGCTAGCTTACAGGATACGCAGTATTTT. It is translated as CSASLQDTQYF.

This clone was seen only a few times. The gene calls are TRBV2 and TRBJ1-3; D might be TRBD1 (6 bases). The germline V gene has CDR1 SNHLY and CDR2 FYNNEI. The CDR3 runs 14 residues. V lost 4 bases and J 2 bases, leaving 9 bases between the germline ends. CDR3 residues: CASSGQETGNTIYF. CDR3 in DNA: TGTGCCAGCAGTGGACAGGAGACTGGAAACACCATATATTTT.

The chain employs TRBV27 and TRBJ2-7; 9 bases agree with TRBD2. The CDR3 is 17 residues long. V was pared by 5 bases and J by 0 bases, with 11 bases of the junction left unmatched. Germline V gives CDR1 MNHEY, CDR2 SMNVEV (reference sequence). The CDR3 DNA sequence: TGTGCCAGCAGTCCCTCGTCCGGGACTAGCAGCTCCTACGAGCAGTACTTC. It codes for CASSPSSGTSSSYEQYF.

The CDR3 sequence is CASSLTGWSGQPQHF. In nucleotides, the CDR3 is TGTGCCAGCAGTTTGACAGGGTGGTCGGGTCAGCCCCAGCATTTT. The V and J genes are TRBV28 and TRBJ1-5; 7 bases align to TRBD1. Per the germline V gene, CDR1 is MDHEN and CDR2 is SYDVKM. The CDR3 contains 15 residues. V gave up 3 bases and J gave up 6 bases; unmatched junction bases: 8. The entire variable domain, with the rest obtained from reference TRBV28 and TRBJ1-5, is as follows: DVKVTQSSRYLVKRTGEKVFLECVQDMDHENMFWYRQDPGLGLRLIYFSYDVKMKEKGDIPEGYSVSREKKERFSLILESASTNQTSMYLCASSLTGWSGQPQHFGDGTRLSIL.

Written as DNA, the CDR3 is TGTGCCAGCAGCCCCGCCGGAGGCTATGGCTACACCTTC. Translated, it gives CASSPAGGYGYTF. The chain couples TRBV7-9 to TRBJ1-2, with unresolved D. The germline gives CDR1 SEHNR, CDR2 FQNEAQ (reference sequence). Trimming removed 5 bases from V and 4 bases from J, with 11 bases in between. The CDR3 runs to 13 residues.

V gene TRBV7-2 combines with J gene TRBJ2-5, with TRBD2 identical over 11 bases. The CDR3 is 15 amino acids. With V trimmed by 5 bases and J by 5 bases, 7 bases remained unmatched. Germline loops: CDR1 SGHTA, CDR2 FQGNSA. CDR3 in amino acids: CASSPGTSGVETQYF. CDR3 bases: TGTGCCAGCAGCCCGGGGACTAGCGGCGTGGAGACCCAGTACTTC.

This rearrangement joins TRBV19 to TRBJ2-1; TRBD2 might be the D (5 bases). The CDR3 is 15 amino acids. V was pared by 2 bases and J by 4 bases, with 12 bases between. The germline V gene has CDR1 LNHDA and CDR2 SQIVND (reference sequence). CDR3 protein: CASSIWSQRYNEQFF. In nucleotides, the CDR3 is TGTGCCAGTAGTATATGGTCACAGCGGTACAATGAGCAGTTCTTC.

This clone has a single count. Other nucleotide sequences from this sample produce the same CDR3. The V and J genes are TRBV7-2 and TRBJ2-6; D not certain. Germline CDR1 is SGHTA and CDR2 is FQGNSA. The CDR3 consists of 15 residues. The V end lost 1 base, the J end lost 0 bases, and 4 bases lay between the germline ends. The CDR3 bases are TGTGCCAGCAGCTTAGTGGGCTCTGGGGCCAACGTCCTGACTTTC. Encoded protein: CASSLVGSGANVLTF.

The gene calls are TRBV19 and TRBJ2-7; D is perhaps TRBD1 (6 bases). The CDR3 has 15 amino acids. Per the germline V gene, CDR1 is LNHDA and CDR2 is SQIVND (reference sequence). Trimming stripped 1 base from V and 2 bases from J, with 12 bases between. The CDR3, as DNA: TGTGCCAGTAGTATAGTTCTGGACAGCGCCTACGAGCAGTACTTC. This sequence encodes CASSIVLDSAYEQYF.

The chain links TRBV12-3 or TRBV12-4 to TRBJ2-7, with D maybe TRBD1 (6 bases). V was clipped by 2 bases and J by 2 bases, with 7 bases between them. CDR3 length: 13 residues. Here the CDR3 DNA reads TGTGCCAGCAGTTTAACAGGGCCCTACGAGCAGTACTTC. Encoded protein: CASSLTGPYEQYF.

The V gene is TRBV30, the J gene TRBJ1-5, with 10 bases matching TRBD1. Germline assignment: CDR1 GTSNPN and CDR2 SVGIG (reference sequence). The CDR3 sequence is 13 residues long. J lost 4 bases, V lost 5 bases, and 2 bases had no gene match. The CDR3 bases are TGTGCCTGGGGGGGACAGGGGAATCAGCCCCAGCATTTT. Translating gives CAWGGQGNQPQHF.